The clone carrying this T cell receptor beta chain occurred once. Its antigen is currently unknown. One junction end disagrees with the germline gene, perhaps due to a read error. The Oncomine TCR Beta short-read assay generated sequence data from the DNA of cultured CD4+ T cells. In TCRdb, the PCR reads were re-called with MiXCR into one record per CDR3 protein. The sample carries some 5,000 distinct CDR3 sequences, approximately 59% recorded once. Treatment specified: approximately 9-day PBMC culture with coronavirus spike peptide pools or control peptides (ViraFEST assay). Prior to the COVID-19 pandemic (2011-2018), the unexposed donor's CD4+ T cells were collected. Each well held under 2.5 million PBMCs in IL-2 (about 10 IU/ml) medium with approximately 10 ug/ml peptide pools. The CDR3 has 18 residues. Germline CDR1 is LGHNT and CDR2 is FRNRAP. This record belongs to a study of vaccination and CD4 T cells after COVID-19. Turning to the study itself: A CEFX pool, an HIV-1 Nef pool, or else no peptide went into the control cultures. General study points: In median terms, SARS-CoV-2-reactive clonotypes went from approximately 21 to 38, a nonsignificant rise. The study sampled relatively few convalescent patients and omitted early post-infection timepoints.

The J gene is TRBJ2-5, the V gene TRBV12-5; 12 nucleotides match TRBD2. The sample taken for sequencing was CD4+ T cells from blood, cultured in vitro. The clonotype originates from a human donor in good health. This CDR3 reads CASGFSMGLAGLQEAQYF. The CDR3 bases are TGTGCTAGTGGTTTCAGTATGGGACTAGCGGGTCTCCAAGAGGCCCAGTACTTC.